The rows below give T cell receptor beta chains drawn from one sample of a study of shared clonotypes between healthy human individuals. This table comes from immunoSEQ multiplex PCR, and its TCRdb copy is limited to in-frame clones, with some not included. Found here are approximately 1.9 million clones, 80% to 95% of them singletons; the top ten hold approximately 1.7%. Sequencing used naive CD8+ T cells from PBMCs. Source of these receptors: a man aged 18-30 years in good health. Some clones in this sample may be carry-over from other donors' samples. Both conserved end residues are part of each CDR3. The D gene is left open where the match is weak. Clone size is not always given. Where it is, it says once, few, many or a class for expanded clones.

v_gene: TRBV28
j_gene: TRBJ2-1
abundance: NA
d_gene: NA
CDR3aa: CASSFVTGGDRISSMHSLYNEQFF
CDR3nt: TGTGCCAGCAGTTTCGTCACGGGGGGGGACAGAATATCCTCGATGCACTCCCTTTACAATGAGCAGTTCTTC

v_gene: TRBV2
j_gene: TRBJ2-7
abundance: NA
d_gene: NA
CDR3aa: CASSEARGFSYEQYF
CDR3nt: TGTGCCAGCAGTGAAGCTCGAGGGTTCTCCTACGAGCAGTACTTC

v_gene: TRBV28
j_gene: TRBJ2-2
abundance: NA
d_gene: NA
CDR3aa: CASSSLIENTGELFF
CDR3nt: TGTGCCAGCAGTTCATTAATAGAGAACACCGGGGAGCTGTTTTTT

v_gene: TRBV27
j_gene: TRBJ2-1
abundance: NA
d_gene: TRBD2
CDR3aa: CASSLGGEQEFF
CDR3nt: TGTGCCAGCAGTTTAGGGGGGGAGCAAGAGTTCTTC

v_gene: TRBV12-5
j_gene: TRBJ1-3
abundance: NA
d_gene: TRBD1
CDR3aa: CASGPPGQEDFLSGNTIYF
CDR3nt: TGTGCTAGTGGCCCTCCCGGACAGGAAGACTTCCTCTCTGGAAACACCATATATTTT

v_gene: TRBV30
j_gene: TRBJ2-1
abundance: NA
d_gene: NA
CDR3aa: CAWSVAGREQFF
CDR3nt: TGTGCCTGGAGTGTAGCTGGGCGTGAGCAGTTCTTC

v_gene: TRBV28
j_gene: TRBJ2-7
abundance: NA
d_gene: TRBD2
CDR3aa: CASTGAGSYEQYF
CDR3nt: TGTGCCAGCACCGGAGCGGGGTCCTACGAGCAGTACTTC

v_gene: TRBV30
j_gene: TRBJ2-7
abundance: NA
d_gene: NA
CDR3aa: CAWGGSDEQYF
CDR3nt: TGTGCCTGGGGTGGGAGCGACGAGCAGTACTTC

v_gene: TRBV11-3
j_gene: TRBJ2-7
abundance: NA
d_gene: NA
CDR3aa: CASSDRSYEQYF
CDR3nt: TGTGCCAGCAGCGACAGGTCCTACGAGCAGTACTTC

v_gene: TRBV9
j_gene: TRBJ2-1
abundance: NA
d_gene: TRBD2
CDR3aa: CASSVFDRREYGYNEQFF
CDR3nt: TGTGCCAGCAGCGTTTTTGACCGGCGGGAGTATGGCTACAATGAGCAGTTCTTC

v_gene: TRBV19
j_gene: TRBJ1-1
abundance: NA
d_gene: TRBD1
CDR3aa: CASSLTGGGTEAFF
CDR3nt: TGTGCCAGTAGTTTGACAGGGGGTGGCACTGAAGCTTTCTTT

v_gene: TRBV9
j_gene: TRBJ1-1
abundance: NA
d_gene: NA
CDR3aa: CASSIRAANTEAFF
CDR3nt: TGTGCCAGCAGCATCAGGGCGGCGAACACTGAAGCTTTCTTT

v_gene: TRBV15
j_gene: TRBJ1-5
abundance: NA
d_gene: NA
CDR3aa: CATSRDRGDWDQPQHF
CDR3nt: TGTGCCACCAGCAGAGATCGAGGGGATTGGGATCAGCCCCAGCATTTT

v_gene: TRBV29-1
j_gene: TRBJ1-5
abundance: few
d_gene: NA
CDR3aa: CSVRETGTQPQHF
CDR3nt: TGCAGCGTGCGTGAGACAGGTACGCAGCCCCAGCATTTT

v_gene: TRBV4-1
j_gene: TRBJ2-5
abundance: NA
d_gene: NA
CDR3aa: CASSRRGLAGETQYF
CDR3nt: TGCGCCAGCAGCCGGAGAGGGTTAGCAGGAGAGACCCAGTACTTC

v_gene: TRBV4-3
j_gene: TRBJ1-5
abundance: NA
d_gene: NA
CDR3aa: CASSQGWGARNQPQHF
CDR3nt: TGCGCCAGCAGCCAAGGCTGGGGGGCTCGCAATCAGCCCCAGCATTTT

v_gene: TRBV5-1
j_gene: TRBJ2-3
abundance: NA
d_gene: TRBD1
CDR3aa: CASSWPGQGSDTQYF
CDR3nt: TGCGCCAGCAGCTGGCCGGGACAGGGTTCAGATACGCAGTATTTT

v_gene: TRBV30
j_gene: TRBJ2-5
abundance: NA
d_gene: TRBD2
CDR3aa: CALGFAGVIGETQYF
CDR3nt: TGTGCCCTGGGTTTCGCGGGAGTAATTGGAGAGACCCAGTACTTC

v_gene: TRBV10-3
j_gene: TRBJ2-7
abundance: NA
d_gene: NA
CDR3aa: CAISESSSYEQYF
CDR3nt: TGTGCCATCAGTGAGTCGAGCTCCTACGAGCAGTACTTC

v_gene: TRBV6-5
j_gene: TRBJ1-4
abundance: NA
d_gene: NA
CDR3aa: CASSYGGINEKLFF
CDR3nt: TGTGCCAGCAGTTACGGCGGGATAAATGAAAAACTGTTTTTT

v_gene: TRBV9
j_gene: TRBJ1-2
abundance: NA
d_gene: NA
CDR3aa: CASSLGGIPKGYTF
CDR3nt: TGTGCCAGCAGCCTAGGGGGGATTCCTAAAGGCTACACCTTC

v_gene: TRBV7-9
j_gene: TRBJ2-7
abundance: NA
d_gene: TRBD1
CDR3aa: CASSIKAGQGSEQYF
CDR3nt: TGTGCCAGCAGCATTAAAGCGGGACAGGGATCCGAGCAGTACTTC

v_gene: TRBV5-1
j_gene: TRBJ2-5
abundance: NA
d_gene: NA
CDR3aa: CASSLRAGGETQYF
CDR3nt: TGCGCCAGCAGCCTTCGCGCTGGAGGAGAGACCCAGTACTTC

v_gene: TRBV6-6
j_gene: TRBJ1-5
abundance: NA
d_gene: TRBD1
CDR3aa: CASRPPGQGDQPQHF
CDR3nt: TGTGCCAGCAGACCACCGGGACAGGGGGATCAGCCCCAGCATTTT

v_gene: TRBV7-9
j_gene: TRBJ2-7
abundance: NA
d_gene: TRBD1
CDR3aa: CASSVDRMTSYEQYF
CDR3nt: TGTGCCAGCAGCGTGGACAGGATGACCTCCTACGAGCAGTACTTC

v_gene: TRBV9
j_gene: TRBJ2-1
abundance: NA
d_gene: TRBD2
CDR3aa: CASSVVAGDGNEQFF
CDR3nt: TGTGCCAGCAGCGTAGTAGCGGGAGATGGGAATGAGCAGTTCTTC

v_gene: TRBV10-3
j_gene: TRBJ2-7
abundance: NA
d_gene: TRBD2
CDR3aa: CAITETYGLAGGRRSYEQYF
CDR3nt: TGTGCCATCACCGAAACCTACGGACTAGCGGGAGGGCGCAGGTCCTACGAGCAGTACTTC

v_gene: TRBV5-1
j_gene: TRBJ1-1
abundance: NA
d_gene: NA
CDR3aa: CASSYGTEAFF
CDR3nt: TGCGCCAGCAGCTACGGAACTGAAGCTTTCTTT

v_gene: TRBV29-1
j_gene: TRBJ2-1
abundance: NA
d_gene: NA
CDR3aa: CSVDGLTYNEQFF
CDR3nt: TGCAGCGTTGACGGGCTTACTTACAATGAGCAGTTCTTC

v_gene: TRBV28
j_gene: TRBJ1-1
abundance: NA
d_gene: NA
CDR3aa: CASSLRHGEAEAFF
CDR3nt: TGTGCCAGCAGTTTAAGACACGGGGAAGCTGAAGCTTTCTTT

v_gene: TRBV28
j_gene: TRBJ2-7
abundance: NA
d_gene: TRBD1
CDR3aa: CASSSGQGFPYEQYF
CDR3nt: TGTGCCAGCAGCTCCGGACAGGGGTTCCCCTACGAGCAGTACTTC

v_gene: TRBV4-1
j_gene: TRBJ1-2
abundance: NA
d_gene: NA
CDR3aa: CASSHRGSDYGYTF
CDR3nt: TGCGCCAGCAGCCACCGCGGGTCAGACTATGGCTACACCTTC

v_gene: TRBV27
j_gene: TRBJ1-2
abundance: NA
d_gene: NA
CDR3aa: CASSLSGGASYGYTF
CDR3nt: TGTGCCAGCAGTTTGTCGGGAGGGGCGAGCTATGGCTACACCTTC

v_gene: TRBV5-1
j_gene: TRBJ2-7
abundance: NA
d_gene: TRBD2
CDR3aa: CASSLGLAGAGQYF
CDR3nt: TGCGCCAGCAGCTTGGGACTAGCGGGGGCCGGACAGTACTTC

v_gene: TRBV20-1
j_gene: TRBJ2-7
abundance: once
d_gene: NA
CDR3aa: CSARDLPSPYF
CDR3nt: TGCAGTGCTAGAGATCTTCCAAGTCCGTACTTC

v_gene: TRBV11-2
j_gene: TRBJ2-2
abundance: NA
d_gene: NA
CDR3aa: CASSLWNTGELFF
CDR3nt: TGTGCCAGCAGCTTATGGAACACCGGGGAGCTGTTTTTT

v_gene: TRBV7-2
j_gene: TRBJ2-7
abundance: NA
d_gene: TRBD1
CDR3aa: CASSWNRGVGYEQYF
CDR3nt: TGTGCCAGCAGCTGGAACAGGGGCGTGGGGTACGAGCAGTACTTC

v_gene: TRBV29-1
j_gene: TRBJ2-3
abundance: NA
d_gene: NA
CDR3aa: CSVVGGGMTDTQYF
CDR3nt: TGCAGCGTTGTCGGGGGAGGTATGACAGATACGCAGTATTTT

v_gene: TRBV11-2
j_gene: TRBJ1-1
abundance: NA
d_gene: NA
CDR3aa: CASSKYVGGTEAFF
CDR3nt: TGTGCCAGCAGCAAATACGTCGGGGGCACTGAAGCTTTCTTT

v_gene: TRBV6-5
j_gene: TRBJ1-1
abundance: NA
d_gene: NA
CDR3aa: CASSYAPGGTEAFF
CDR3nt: TGTGCCAGCAGTTACGCCCCTGGTGGCACTGAAGCTTTCTTT

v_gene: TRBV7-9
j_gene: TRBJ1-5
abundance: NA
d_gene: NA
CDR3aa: CASSQGGSQPQHF
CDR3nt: TGTGCCAGCAGCCAAGGGGGGTCTCAGCCCCAGCATTTT

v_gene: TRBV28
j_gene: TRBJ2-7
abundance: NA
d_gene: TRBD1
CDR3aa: CASRDGQGYEQYF
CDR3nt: TGTGCCAGCAGAGATGGACAGGGATACGAGCAGTACTTC

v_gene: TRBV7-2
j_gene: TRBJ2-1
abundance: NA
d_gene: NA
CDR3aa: CASSFSSVEQFF
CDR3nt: TGTGCCAGCAGCTTTTCTAGCGTTGAGCAGTTCTTC

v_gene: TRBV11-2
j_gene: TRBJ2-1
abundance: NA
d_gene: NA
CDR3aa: CASSSRDSYNEQFF
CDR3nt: TGTGCCAGCAGCAGCAGGGACTCCTACAATGAGCAGTTCTTC